These T cell receptor beta chains were read from a single sample in a study of T cell responses to AZD1222 COVID-19 vaccine. Produced via immunoSEQ multiplex PCR; TCRdb's table is partial and in-frame only. Here the sample spans 100,000 to 150,000 clones, 90% being singletons. Sequencing used peripheral blood, obtained on day 0 of MenACWY control vaccination. The source is an adult in good health. The CDR3 runs from the conserved cysteine through the conserved F or W. Fields, in order: J gene, D gene, clone size, V gene, CDR3 DNA, CDR3 protein. A D gene is named only where the DNA matches it firmly. Part of the rows lack a size; the others show once, few, many or a class for expanded clones.

J gene: TRBJ2-5; D gene: NA; clone size: NA; V gene: TRBV14; CDR3 DNA: TGTGCCAGCAGCCATCCCCCCAAGACTCTCCGGGGCGAGACCCAGTACTTC; CDR3 protein: CASSHPPKTLRGETQYF
J gene: TRBJ1-6; D gene: TRBD1; clone size: once; V gene: TRBV30; CDR3 DNA: TGTGCCTCCAACCTACAGGGGAGAGGTTCACCCCTCCACTTT; CDR3 protein: CASNLQGRGSPLHF
J gene: TRBJ1-5; D gene: NA; clone size: NA; V gene: TRBV5-1; CDR3 DNA: TGCGCCAGCAGCTCCCAAGACAATCAGCCCCAGCATTTT; CDR3 protein: CASSSQDNQPQHF
J gene: TRBJ2-4; D gene: TRBD1; clone size: NA; V gene: TRBV6-5; CDR3 DNA: TGTGCCAGCAGGGCGGGACAGGGGGCGGGAAACATTCAGTACTTC; CDR3 protein: CASRAGQGAGNIQYF
J gene: TRBJ2-2; D gene: TRBD1; clone size: NA; V gene: TRBV18; CDR3 DNA: TGTGCCAGCTCACCTGCAGGGGGCTCGAACACCGGGGAGCTGTTTTTT; CDR3 protein: CASSPAGGSNTGELFF
J gene: TRBJ2-2; D gene: NA; clone size: NA; V gene: TRBV28; CDR3 DNA: TGTGCCAGCAGTTCTAGCACCAGCGGGGAGCTGTTTTTT; CDR3 protein: CASSSSTSGELFF
J gene: TRBJ2-1; D gene: TRBD2; clone size: NA; V gene: TRBV7-8; CDR3 DNA: TGTGCCAGCAGAAGCGCCGGGACTAGATACAATGAGCAGTTCTTC; CDR3 protein: CASRSAGTRYNEQFF
J gene: TRBJ2-7; D gene: TRBD1; clone size: NA; V gene: TRBV5-5; CDR3 DNA: TGTGCCAGCAGCTTTAGGACAGGGCTCTACGAGCAGTACTTC; CDR3 protein: CASSFRTGLYEQYF
J gene: TRBJ1-6; D gene: TRBD1; clone size: NA; V gene: TRBV10-3; CDR3 DNA: TGTGCCATCAGTCCGGACAGGGATTCACCCCTCCACTTT; CDR3 protein: CAISPDRDSPLHF
J gene: TRBJ1-1; D gene: NA; clone size: NA; V gene: TRBV27; CDR3 DNA: TGTGCCAGCACCCCCCTTCCGGGTCACACTGAAGCTTTCTTT; CDR3 protein: CASTPLPGHTEAFF
J gene: TRBJ2-5; D gene: NA; clone size: NA; V gene: TRBV7-9; CDR3 DNA: TGTGCCAGCAGCTTAGACCGTCGGGAGACCCAGTACTTC; CDR3 protein: CASSLDRRETQYF
J gene: TRBJ1-2; D gene: TRBD1; clone size: NA; V gene: TRBV5-6; CDR3 DNA: TGTGCCAGCAGCTTTTTGACAGGGAGGGGACAGGGCTACACCTTC; CDR3 protein: CASSFLTGRGQGYTF
J gene: TRBJ1-4; D gene: NA; clone size: few; V gene: TRBV6-6; CDR3 DNA: TGTGCCAGCAGAGGGGGTGAAAAACTGTTTTTT; CDR3 protein: CASRGGEKLFF
J gene: TRBJ2-7; D gene: TRBD1; clone size: NA; V gene: TRBV6-6; CDR3 DNA: TGTGCCAGCAGTTACAGCCAGGGGGCGCGGGAGCAGTACTTC; CDR3 protein: CASSYSQGAREQYF
J gene: TRBJ2-7; D gene: NA; clone size: once; V gene: TRBV3-1/TRBV3-2; CDR3 DNA: TGTGCCAGCAGCCCCGGGACGTACTACGAGCAGTACTTC; CDR3 protein: CASSPGTYYEQYF
J gene: TRBJ1-1; D gene: NA; clone size: NA; V gene: TRBV12-3/TRBV12-4; CDR3 DNA: TGTGCCAGCAGTTTAGGCCCAGTCGGGGCTTTCTTT; CDR3 protein: CASSLGPVGAFF
J gene: TRBJ2-3; D gene: TRBD1; clone size: NA; V gene: TRBV6-4; CDR3 DNA: TGTGCCAGCAGTGAACAGGGGTCAGATACGCAGTATTTT; CDR3 protein: CASSEQGSDTQYF
J gene: TRBJ2-2; D gene: NA; clone size: NA; V gene: TRBV5-3; CDR3 DNA: TGTGCCAGACGGATTTCTAAGCGGGCAGGGGATACCGGGGAGCTGTTTTTT; CDR3 protein: CARRISKRAGDTGELFF
J gene: TRBJ2-7; D gene: NA; clone size: NA; V gene: TRBV5-1; CDR3 DNA: TGCGCCAGCAGCTTGCGGGGCTACGAGCAGTACTTC; CDR3 protein: CASSLRGYEQYF
J gene: TRBJ2-3; D gene: TRBD2; clone size: NA; V gene: TRBV5-1; CDR3 DNA: TGCGCCAGCAGCCTGGGGAGGGCGGAAGATACGCAGTATTTT; CDR3 protein: CASSLGRAEDTQYF
J gene: TRBJ1-1; D gene: NA; clone size: NA; V gene: TRBV7-9; CDR3 DNA: TGTGCCAGCAGCCAGATGGGCAGGGCGAACACTGAAGCTTTCTTT; CDR3 protein: CASSQMGRANTEAFF
J gene: TRBJ2-1; D gene: NA; clone size: NA; V gene: TRBV7-9; CDR3 DNA: TGTGCCAGCAGCTATCCTGGGGGCTACAATGAGCAGTTCTTC; CDR3 protein: CASSYPGGYNEQFF
J gene: TRBJ2-5; D gene: TRBD1; clone size: few; V gene: TRBV6-6; CDR3 DNA: TGTGCCAGCCATATAGACAGGGAAGAGACCCAGTACTTC; CDR3 protein: CASHIDREETQYF
J gene: TRBJ1-1; D gene: NA; clone size: NA; V gene: TRBV5-5; CDR3 DNA: TGTGCCAGCAGCTTGGACCGGGGGACTGGGACTGAAGCTTTCTTT; CDR3 protein: CASSLDRGTGTEAFF
J gene: TRBJ1-6; D gene: NA; clone size: NA; V gene: TRBV10-2; CDR3 DNA: TGCGCCAGCAGTGTGGGTAGGAGTTGGAATTCACCCCTCCACTTT; CDR3 protein: CASSVGRSWNSPLHF
J gene: TRBJ2-7; D gene: NA; clone size: NA; V gene: TRBV5-6; CDR3 DNA: TGTGCCAGCAGCATAGGGTACTCCTACGAGCAGTACTTC; CDR3 protein: CASSIGYSYEQYF
J gene: TRBJ2-1; D gene: NA; clone size: NA; V gene: TRBV4-2; CDR3 DNA: TGTGCCAGCAGCCAAGATCGCGAGGGGGAGCAGTTCTTC; CDR3 protein: CASSQDREGEQFF
J gene: TRBJ2-5; D gene: NA; clone size: NA; V gene: TRBV12-3/TRBV12-4; CDR3 DNA: TGTGCCAGCAGCCCGGAAGAGACCCAGTACTTC; CDR3 protein: CASSPEETQYF
J gene: TRBJ2-7; D gene: NA; clone size: NA; V gene: TRBV6-4; CDR3 DNA: TGTGCCAGCAGTCGGGGACCCAACTACGAGCAGTACTTC; CDR3 protein: CASSRGPNYEQYF
J gene: TRBJ1-4; D gene: NA; clone size: NA; V gene: TRBV7-9; CDR3 DNA: TGTGCCAGCAGCTTCCAGGGTTATGAAAAACTGTTTTTT; CDR3 protein: CASSFQGYEKLFF
J gene: TRBJ2-1; D gene: NA; clone size: NA; V gene: TRBV30; CDR3 DNA: TGTGCTGCTGGTAGGACTCAATCCTACAATGAGCAGTTCTTC; CDR3 protein: CAAGRTQSYNEQFF